The entry that follows covers one TCR beta chain sequence. The repertoire was sequenced with immunoSEQ multiplex PCR; TCRdb's copy has only in-frame clones and lacks some. The data hold tens of thousands of clones, with 65% to 85% observed a single time. This sample is drawn from a study of T cells in localized non-small cell lung cancer. The sequencing used PBMCs, collected before any cancer treatment. This receptor was identified in a man aged 35 to 69 with stage II lung adenocarcinoma.

The CDR3 loop reads CASSRDLPNQPQHF. Here the CDR3 DNA reads TGTGCCAGCAGCCGAGACCTTCCGAATCAGCCCCAGCATTTT. The chain couples TRBV7-2 to TRBJ1-5; the D is unclear. V lost 5 bases and J lost 4, with 12 bases in between. Germline lookup yields CDR1 SGHTA and CDR2 FQGNSA. There are 14 residues in the CDR3.